Listed below are T cell receptor beta chains from one sample, sequenced in a study of T cell changes during pregnancy in multiple sclerosis. Using immunoSEQ multiplex PCR, the repertoire was profiled, and TCRdb retains in-frame clones only, with some absent. Of over 25,000 clones in the sample, over 80% are singletons; the top ten hold 6.2%. The source material was CD8+ T cells from peripheral blood mononuclear cells, sampled before pregnancy. The receptors derive from a female donor with multiple sclerosis, enrolled in a pregnancy study. Each CDR3 is given with its conserved first and last residue. A D gene is named only where the DNA matches it firmly. For some rows the clone size is stated as once, few or many, or as a class when expanded; others skip it.

d_call,v_call,clone_size,j_call,cdr3_nt,cdr3_aa
-,TRBV11-3,-,TRBJ2-3,TGTGCCAGCAGCTTAGCGGGAGTAGGTGATACGCAGTATTTT,CASSLAGVGDTQYF
-,TRBV4-3,-,TRBJ2-1,TGCGCCAGCAGCCAAGATAAAGGGGCTAGGTATGAGCAGTTCTTC,CASSQDKGARYEQFF
-,TRBV4-2,-,TRBJ2-2,TGTGCCAGCAGACCACCGGGACAACCGGCCGGGGAGCTGTTTTTT,CASRPPGQPAGELFF
-,TRBV4-1,once,TRBJ1-1,TGCGCCAGCAGCATTGACATAGAGAACACTGAAGCTTTCTTT,CASSIDIENTEAFF
TRBD2,TRBV27,-,TRBJ2-1,TGTGCCAGCAGTCATAGCGGGAGGGCCAATGAGCAGTTCTTC,CASSHSGRANEQFF
TRBD1,TRBV19,-,TRBJ2-7,TGTGCTACTAACCCGGGGACAGGGCTATCCTACGAGCAGTACTTC,CATNPGTGLSYEQYF
TRBD2,TRBV6-6,-,TRBJ2-1,TGTGCCAGCATCTCTCCGGGACTAGGGAATGAGCAGTTCTTC,CASISPGLGNEQFF
-,TRBV18,-,TRBJ2-3,TGTGCCAGCTCACGGCCAGGGGCCACAGATACGCAGTATTTT,CASSRPGATDTQYF
TRBD2,TRBV29-1,-,TRBJ2-7,TGCAGCGCTAAGCGGGAGGATTCCTACGAGCAGTACTTC,CSAKREDSYEQYF
-,TRBV4-1,once,TRBJ1-5,TGCGCCAGCAGCCAAGTGGCCGTGGGAGGGGTGCCCCAGCATTTT,CASSQVAVGGVPQHF
-,TRBV30,-,TRBJ1-5,TGTGCCTGGGAGGTTGGAGGGCCCCAGCATTTT,CAWEVGGPQHF
TRBD1,TRBV25-1,-,TRBJ1-6,TGTGCGATACATTCTTCGGACAGGCGAATACTGGATTCACCCCTCCACTTT,CAIHSSDRRILDSPLHF
TRBD2,TRBV27,-,TRBJ2-3,TGTGCCAGCGGACTAGCGGGAGCGTTAGGCACAGATACGCAGTATTTT,CASGLAGALGTDTQYF
TRBD2,TRBV23-1,-,TRBJ2-1,TGCGCCAGCAGTCAAACAGGGGAGGGGGGGACTAGCGGCAATGAGCAGTTCTTC,CASSQTGEGGTSGNEQFF
TRBD2,TRBV5-1,-,TRBJ2-1,TGCGCCAGCAGCTCCCCCGCAGGACTAGCGGATGAGCAGTTCTTC,CASSSPAGLADEQFF
TRBD2,TRBV10-3,-,TRBJ2-1,TGTGCCATCAGTGAGAGCGGACTAGCGGAATACAATGAGCAGTTCTTC,CAISESGLAEYNEQFF
-,TRBV10-3,-,TRBJ2-1,TGTGCCAGGAAAAGGGGTTTCTTC,CARKRGFF
-,TRBV28,-,TRBJ2-7,TGTGCCAGCAGTTTTACAGGGTCCTCCTACGAGCAGTACTTC,CASSFTGSSYEQYF
TRBD2,TRBV6-1,-,TRBJ2-7,TGTGCCAGCAGTGTAGCGGGAGACTACGAGCAGTACTTC,CASSVAGDYEQYF
-,TRBV2,-,TRBJ1-3,TGTGCCAGCAGTGACGCGGTCTCTGGAAACACCATATATTTT,CASSDAVSGNTIYF